The 25 T cell receptor beta chains presented below share a single source sample, sequenced in a study of cytomegalovirus exposure and HLA in healthy donors. TCRdb's table, derived via immunoSEQ multiplex PCR, lists solely in-frame clones and lacks some. The table includes a few hundred thousand clones, 70% to 90% detected once. Specimen: PBMCs. These receptor sequences come from a woman under 30 in good health and CMV-seronegative.

The V call is TRBV6-6, the J call TRBJ2-1, with 7 positions matching TRBD1. The germline V gene encodes CDR1 MNHNY and CDR2 SVGAGI (reference sequence). J gave up 2 bases and V 0 bases, and 4 bases lay outside the gene matches. CDR3 size: 16 residues. This CDR3 is CASSYSTGRAYNEQFF. The CDR3, as DNA: TGTGCCAGCAGTTACTCGACAGGGCGGGCCTACAATGAGCAGTTCTTC.

The chain employs TRBV4-3 and TRBJ2-3; tentatively, D is TRBD1 (5 bases). Per germline, CDR1 LGHNA and CDR2 YSLEER. The CDR3 is made up of 15 amino acids. V lost 1 base and J 6 bases, leaving 14 bases between the germline ends. The CDR3 nucleotides are TGCGCCAGCAGCCAAGTTCTCCAGGGTGGGGATACGCAGTATTTT. This translates into CASSQVLQGGDTQYF.

V usage is TRBV27 and J usage is TRBJ1-1, with D possibly being TRBD1 (5 bases). This CDR3 has 12 amino acids. Per germline, CDR1 MNHEY and CDR2 SMNVEV (reference sequence). The V end lost 2 bases, the J end lost 8 bases, and 9 bases lay between the germline ends. CDR3: CASSLPGGEAFF. The CDR3 DNA follows: TGTGCCAGCAGTTTACCCGGGGGGGAAGCTTTCTTT.

This clone has only a few counts. V is TRBV5-4 and J is TRBJ2-2, with TRBD2 matching over 16 bases. Germline V gene data show CDR1 as SGHNT and CDR2 as YYREEE (reference sequence). The CDR3 covers 17 residues. The ends lost 4 bases at V and 7 bases at J; junction bases unmatched: 7. CDR3 nucleotide sequence: TGTGCCAGCAGCGCGGGACTAGCGGGAGGGCGGAACGGGGAGCTGTTTTTT. Its translation is CASSAGLAGGRNGELFF.

This chain connects TRBV7-9 to TRBJ2-7, with 8 bases lining up with TRBD1. CDR3 length: 14 residues. Germline CDR1 is SEHNR and CDR2 is FQNEAQ (reference sequence). J gave up 6 bases and V 5 bases, and 9 bases lay outside the gene matches. This chain's CDR3 is CASSPRQGTAEQYF. The DNA of the CDR3 is TGTGCCAGCAGCCCCAGACAGGGGACAGCCGAGCAGTACTTC. Full variable domain (missing parts from reference TRBV7-9 and TRBJ2-7): DTGVSQNPRHKITKRGQNVTFRCDPISEHNRLYWYRQTLGQGPEFLTYFQNEAQLEKSRLLSDRFSAERPKGSFSTLEIQRTEQGDSAMYLCASSPRQGTAEQYFGPGTRLTVT.

V gene TRBV11-2 combines with J gene TRBJ2-7; weak D call: TRBD2 (6 bases). The CDR3 has 16 residues. Between the trimmed V and J ends, which lost 3 bases and 1 base, there was a span of 16 bases. Germline CDR1 reads SGHAT; CDR2 reads FQNNGV. The CDR3 reads CASSLFRDSASYEQYF. The CDR3 DNA reads as TGTGCCAGCAGCTTGTTCCGGGACTCGGCGTCCTACGAGCAGTACTTC. The full variable domain, in which reference TRBV11-2 and TRBJ2-7 provide the parts outside the CDR3, is EAGVAQSPRYKIIEKRQSVAFWCNPISGHATLYWYQQILGQGPKLLIQFQNNGVVDDSQLPKDRFSAERLKGVDSTLKIQPAKLEDSAVYLCASSLFRDSASYEQYFGPGTRLTVT.

The chain links TRBV18 to TRBJ2-3; TRBD2 matches at 11 bases. The CDR3 runs 15 residues. Germline CDR1 reads KGHSH; CDR2 reads LQKENI. Trimming took 3 bases from V and 6 from J; bases not matched to a gene: 5. CDR3 nucleotides: TGTGCCAGCTCACCGGGACTAGCGGACCGGGATACGCAGTATTTT. It is translated as CASSPGLADRDTQYF.

This clone was seen a single time. J is TRBJ2-1 and V is TRBV4-2; 9 bases agree with TRBD2. The CDR3 contains 16 residues. With V trimmed by 0 bases and J by 4 bases, 4 bases remained unmatched. From germline, CDR1 is LGHNA and CDR2 YNFKEQ. The CDR3 DNA is TGTGCCAGCAGCCAAGAAATGACTAGCGGATACAATGAGCAGTTCTTC. It yields the protein CASSQEMTSGYNEQFF.

The chain joins TRBV18 to TRBJ2-1; 8 bases map to TRBD1. Trimming took 0 bases from V and 4 from J; bases not matched to a gene: 5. The length of the CDR3 is 16 residues. CDR1 and CDR2 from the germline V gene are KGHSH and LQKENI. Here the CDR3 reads CASSPPSGQGYNEQFF. CDR3 DNA sequence: TGTGCCAGCTCACCACCCTCTGGACAGGGATACAATGAGCAGTTCTTC. Combining the CDR3 with reference TRBV18 and TRBJ2-1 gives the whole variable domain NAGVMQNPRHLVRRRGQEARLRCSPMKGHSHVYWYRQLPEEGLKFMVYLQKENIIDESGMPKERFSAEFPKEGPSILRIQQVVRGDSAAYFCASSPPSGQGYNEQFFGPGTRLTVL.

As DNA, the CDR3 is TGTGCCACCAGCAGAGTTCCCAGTCAGGGGGGCTACACCTTC. This gives the protein CATSRVPSQGGYTF. The chain couples TRBV15 to TRBJ1-2, with D possibly being TRBD1 (6 bases). V lost 1 base and J 8 bases, leaving 14 bases between the germline ends. In germline, CDR1 is LNHNV, CDR2 YYDKDF (reference sequence). The CDR3 totals 14 residues.

This clone was seen a few times. This sequence joins TRBV4-3 and TRBJ2-7; the match to TRBD1 covers 7 bases. The CDR3 spans 19 residues. Germline CDR1 reads LGHNA; CDR2 reads YSLEER. Trimming at V came to 2 bases and at J to 0 bases, leaving 16 bases not matched to a gene. CDR3 loop: CASSQIAPVQGVVSYEQYF. The DNA of the CDR3 is TGCGCCAGCAGCCAAATTGCTCCAGTCCAGGGGGTCGTCTCCTACGAGCAGTACTTC.

This chain joins TRBV4-1 and TRBJ2-7, with 10 bases fitting TRBD2. CDR1 and CDR2 from the germline V gene are MGHRA and YSYEKL. With V trimmed by 4 bases and J by 4 bases, 7 bases remained unmatched. CDR3 length: 15 residues. CDR3 protein: CASSPSAGGPYEQYF. Written as DNA, the CDR3 is TGCGCCAGCAGCCCGTCAGCGGGAGGGCCTTACGAGCAGTACTTC.

This clone was observed a single time. The rearrangement uses TRBV2 and TRBJ2-7, with 8 bases matching TRBD2. This CDR3 has 14 residues. The V segment lost 7 bases and the J segment 0 bases; nucleotides outside the gene matches: 5. Germline values: CDR1 SNHLY, CDR2 FYNNEI. The CDR3 nucleotides are TGTGCCAGCAATCGGGAGGGGATCTCCTACGAGCAGTACTTC. Translated, it gives CASNREGISYEQYF.

The chain carries TRBV2 and TRBJ2-7; 7 bases match TRBD2. CDR1 and CDR2 (germline): SNHLY, FYNNEI. CDR3 length equals 15 residues. V gave up 5 bases and J gave up 5 bases; unmatched junction bases: 12. CDR3 residues: CASSPLAARLNEQYF. In DNA form, the CDR3 reads TGTGCCAGCAGTCCTCTAGCGGCGAGGCTCAACGAGCAGTACTTC.

A single count supports this clone. The CDR3 nucleotides are TGTGCCAGCAGTTTACGGAGCGGGAGTTGGCAAGAGACCCAGTACTTC. This gives the protein CASSLRSGSWQETQYF. This chain links TRBV27 with TRBJ2-5; 8 bases match TRBD2. V lost 2 bases, J lost 2 bases, and 7 bases stayed unmatched. The length of the CDR3 is 16 residues. Germline V gives CDR1 MNHEY, CDR2 SMNVEV (reference sequence).

This clone was observed a single time. V gene TRBV5-6 combines with J gene TRBJ2-5, with 7 nucleotides matching TRBD2. Germline lookup yields CDR1 SGHDT and CDR2 YYEEEE. The junction had 7 bases not matched to a gene; V was cut back by 4 bases and J by 4 bases. The CDR3 is 14 amino acids. The DNA for the CDR3 is TGTGCCAGCAGCCTGAGGACTAGAGGAGAGACCCAGTACTTC. This gives the protein CASSLRTRGETQYF.

The chain links TRBV6-1 to TRBJ2-5; D might be TRBD1 (5 bases). Germline CDR1 and CDR2: MNHNS and SASEGT. V was clipped by 6 bases and J by 2 bases, with 7 bases between them. The CDR3 totals 12 residues. CDR3 in amino acids: CASSRQQETQYF. CDR3 nucleotide sequence: TGTGCCAGCAGCCGACAGCAAGAGACCCAGTACTTC.

The chain combines TRBV7-7 with TRBJ2-2, with D possibly matching TRBD1 (5 bases). CDR1 SSHAT and CDR2 FNYEAQ come from the germline V gene (reference sequence). Trimming shortened V by 2 bases and J by 6 bases, and 16 bases separated the two germline ends. CDR3 size: 16 residues. CDR3 sequence reads: CASSLLLQVSSGELFF. As DNA, the CDR3 is TGTGCCAGCAGCTTACTACTACAGGTATCCTCCGGGGAGCTGTTTTTT.

As regards this clone: One end of the junction does not line up with germline, which may come from a read error. The chain joins TRBV5-4 to TRBJ2-7, with 7 bases aligning to TRBD2. Germline V gives CDR1 SGHNT, CDR2 YYREEE (reference sequence). The CDR3 runs 12 residues. In nucleotides, the CDR3 is TGTGCCAGCAGCTTGGATGTGGGAGCGGGACTCTTC. Amino acid sequence: CASSLDVGAGLF. The full variable domain, in which reference TRBV5-4 and TRBJ2-7 provide the parts outside the CDR3, is ETGVTQSPTHLIKTRGQQVTLRCSSQSGHNTVSWYQQALGQGPQFIFQYYREEENGRGNFPPRFSGLQFPNYSSELNVNALELDDSALYLCASSLDVGAGLFGPGTRLTVT.

The chain carries TRBV27 and TRBJ2-1, with TRBD2 matching over 8 bases. The V segment lost 6 bases and the J segment 9 bases; nucleotides outside the gene matches: 16. The CDR3 has 16 amino acids. Germline lookup yields CDR1 MNHEY and CDR2 SMNVEV (reference sequence). CDR3 DNA sequence: TGTGCCAGCAGACGGACAGCGGGGGTATCAGCAGGTGAGCAGTTCTTC. This sequence encodes CASRRTAGVSAGEQFF.

This chain's CDR3 is CATPSGVYNEQFF. DNA of the CDR3: TGTGCCACCCCTAGCGGAGTCTACAATGAGCAGTTCTTC. J is TRBJ2-1 and V is TRBV2; TRBD2 aligns across 7 bases. The CDR3 extends over 13 amino acids. Germline assignment: CDR1 SNHLY and CDR2 FYNNEI. J was trimmed by 3 bases and V by 10 bases; bases with no gene match: 6.

The chain couples TRBV4-3 to TRBJ1-2; 8 nucleotides match TRBD1. The CDR3 runs to 16 residues. J gave up 6 bases and V 0 bases, and 9 bases lay outside the gene matches. CDR1 is LGHNA, CDR2 YSLEER, per germline. The CDR3 here is CASSQDGQGGWDGYTF. CDR3 bases: TGCGCCAGCAGCCAAGACGGACAGGGTGGGTGGGATGGCTACACCTTC.

Written as DNA, the CDR3 is TGTGCCAGCTCACCACCGGTCGGGACAGGGGGGGCAGATACGCAGTATTTT. Amino acid sequence: CASSPPVGTGGADTQYF. The chain is built from TRBV18 and TRBJ2-3; 11 positions match TRBD1. The CDR3 spans 17 residues. V shed 0 bases and J 4 bases; nucleotides not matched to a gene: 6. Per germline, CDR1 KGHSH and CDR2 LQKENI.

This chain connects TRBV6-6 to TRBJ1-5; D possibly corresponds to TRBD1 (6 bases). CDR3 size: 15 residues. V gave up 0 bases and J gave up 4 bases, with 10 bases separating them. Germline CDR1 MNHNY, CDR2 SVGAGI (reference sequence). The CDR3 DNA reads TGTGCCAGCAGTTACTCTACAGGGCGGAATCAGCCCCAGCATTTT. It is translated as CASSYSTGRNQPQHF.

This clone was recorded only once. The chain employs TRBV5-1 and TRBJ2-7; 8 positions match TRBD2. V lost 0 bases, J lost 3 bases, and 8 bases stayed unmatched. The CDR3 consists of 16 residues. The germline V gene encodes CDR1 SGHRS and CDR2 YFSETQ. CDR3 DNA sequence: TGCGCCAGCAGCTTGGCCCCGACTAGCGAATACTACGAGCAGTACTTC. Protein: CASSLAPTSEYYEQYF.